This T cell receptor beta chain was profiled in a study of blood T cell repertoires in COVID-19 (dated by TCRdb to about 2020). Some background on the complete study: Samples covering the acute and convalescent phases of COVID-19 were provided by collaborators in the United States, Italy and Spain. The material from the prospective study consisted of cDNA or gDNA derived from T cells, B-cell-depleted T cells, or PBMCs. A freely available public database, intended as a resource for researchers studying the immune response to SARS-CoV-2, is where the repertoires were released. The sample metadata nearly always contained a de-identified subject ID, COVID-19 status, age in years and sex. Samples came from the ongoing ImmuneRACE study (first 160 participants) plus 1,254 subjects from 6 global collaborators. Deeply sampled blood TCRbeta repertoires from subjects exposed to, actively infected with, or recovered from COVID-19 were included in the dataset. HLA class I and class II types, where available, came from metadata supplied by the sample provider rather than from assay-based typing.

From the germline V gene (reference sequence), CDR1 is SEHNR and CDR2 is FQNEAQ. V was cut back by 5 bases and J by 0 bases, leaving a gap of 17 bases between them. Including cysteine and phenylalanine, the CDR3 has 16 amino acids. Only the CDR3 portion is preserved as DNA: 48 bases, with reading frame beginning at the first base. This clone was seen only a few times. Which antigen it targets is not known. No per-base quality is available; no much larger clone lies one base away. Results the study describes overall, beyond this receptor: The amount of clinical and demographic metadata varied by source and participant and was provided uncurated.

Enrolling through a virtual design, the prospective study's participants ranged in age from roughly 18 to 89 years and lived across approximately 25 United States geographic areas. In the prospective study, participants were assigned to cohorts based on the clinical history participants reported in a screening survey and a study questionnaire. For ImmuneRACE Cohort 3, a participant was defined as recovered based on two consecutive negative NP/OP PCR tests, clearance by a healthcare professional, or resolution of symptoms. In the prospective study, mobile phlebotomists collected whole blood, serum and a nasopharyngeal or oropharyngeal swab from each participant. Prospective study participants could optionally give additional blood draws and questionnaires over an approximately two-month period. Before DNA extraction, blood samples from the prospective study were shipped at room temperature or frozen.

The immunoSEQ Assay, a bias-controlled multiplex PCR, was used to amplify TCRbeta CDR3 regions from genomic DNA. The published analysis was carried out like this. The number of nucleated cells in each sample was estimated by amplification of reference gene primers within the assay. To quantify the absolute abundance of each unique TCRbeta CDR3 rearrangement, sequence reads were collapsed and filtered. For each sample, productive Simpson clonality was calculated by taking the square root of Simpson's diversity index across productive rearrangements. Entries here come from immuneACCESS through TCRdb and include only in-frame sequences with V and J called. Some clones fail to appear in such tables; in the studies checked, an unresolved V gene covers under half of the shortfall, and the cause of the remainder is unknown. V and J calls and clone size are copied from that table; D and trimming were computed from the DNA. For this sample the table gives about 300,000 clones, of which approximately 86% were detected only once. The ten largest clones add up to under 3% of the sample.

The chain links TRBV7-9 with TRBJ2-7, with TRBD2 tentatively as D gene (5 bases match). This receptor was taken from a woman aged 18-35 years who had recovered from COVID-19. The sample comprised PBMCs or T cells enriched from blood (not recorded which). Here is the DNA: TGTGCCAGCAGCCCCCGCGTTAGAGGGCTCTCCTACGAGCAGTACTTC. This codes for CASSPRVRGLSYEQYF.